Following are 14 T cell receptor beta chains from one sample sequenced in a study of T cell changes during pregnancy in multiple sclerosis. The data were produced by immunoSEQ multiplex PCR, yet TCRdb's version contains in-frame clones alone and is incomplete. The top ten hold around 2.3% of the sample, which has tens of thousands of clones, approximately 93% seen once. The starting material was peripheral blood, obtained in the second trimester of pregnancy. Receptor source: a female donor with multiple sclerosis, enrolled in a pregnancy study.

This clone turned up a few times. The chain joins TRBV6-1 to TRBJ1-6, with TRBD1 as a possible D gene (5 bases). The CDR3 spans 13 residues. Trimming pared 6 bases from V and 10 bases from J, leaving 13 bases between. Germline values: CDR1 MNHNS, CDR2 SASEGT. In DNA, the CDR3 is TGTGCCAGCAGCCTAGATCAGGGATCACCCCTCCACTTT. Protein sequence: CASSLDQGSPLHF.

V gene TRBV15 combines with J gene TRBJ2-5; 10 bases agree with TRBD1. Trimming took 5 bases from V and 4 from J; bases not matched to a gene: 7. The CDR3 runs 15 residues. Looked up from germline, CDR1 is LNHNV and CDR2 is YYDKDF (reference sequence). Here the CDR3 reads CATSWGQGQAETQYF. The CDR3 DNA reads TGTGCCACCAGCTGGGGACAGGGGCAGGCAGAGACCCAGTACTTC. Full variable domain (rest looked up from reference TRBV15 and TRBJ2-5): DAMVIQNPRYQVTQFGKPVTLSCSQTLNHNVMYWYQQKSSQAPKLLFHYYDKDFNNEADTPDNFQSRRPNTSFCFLDIRSPGLGDTAMYLCATSWGQGQAETQYFGPGTRLLVL.

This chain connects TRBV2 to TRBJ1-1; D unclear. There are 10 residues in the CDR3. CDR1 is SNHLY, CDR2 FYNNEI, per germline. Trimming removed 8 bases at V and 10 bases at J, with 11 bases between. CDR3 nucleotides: TGTGCCAGCGCTAAGAAGAGAGCTTTCTTT. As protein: CASAKKRAFF.

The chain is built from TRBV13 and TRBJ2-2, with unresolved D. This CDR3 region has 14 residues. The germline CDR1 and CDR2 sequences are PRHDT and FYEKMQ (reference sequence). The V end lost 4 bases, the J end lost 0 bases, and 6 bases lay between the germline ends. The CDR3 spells CASSSTPNTGELFF. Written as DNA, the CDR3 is TGTGCCAGCAGCTCGACACCGAACACCGGGGAGCTGTTTTTT.

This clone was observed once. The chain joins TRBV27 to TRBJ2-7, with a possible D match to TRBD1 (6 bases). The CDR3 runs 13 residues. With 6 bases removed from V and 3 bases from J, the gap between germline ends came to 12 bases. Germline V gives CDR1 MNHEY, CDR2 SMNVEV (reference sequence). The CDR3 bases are TGTGCCAGCAGCGAAAGGGGGAGCTACGAGCAGTACTTC. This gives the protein CASSERGSYEQYF.

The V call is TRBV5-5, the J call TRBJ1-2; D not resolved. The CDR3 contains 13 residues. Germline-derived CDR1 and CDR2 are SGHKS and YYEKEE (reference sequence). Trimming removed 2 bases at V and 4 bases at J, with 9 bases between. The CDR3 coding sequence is TGTGCCAGCAGCTTCTCCCCCCCCTATGGCTACACCTTC. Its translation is CASSFSPPYGYTF.

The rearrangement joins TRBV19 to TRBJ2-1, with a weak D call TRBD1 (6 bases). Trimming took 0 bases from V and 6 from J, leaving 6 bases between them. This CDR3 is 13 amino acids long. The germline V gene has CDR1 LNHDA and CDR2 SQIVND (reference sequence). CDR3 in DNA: TGTGCCAGTAGTATAGACAGGGGCAATGAGCAGTTCTTC. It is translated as CASSIDRGNEQFF.

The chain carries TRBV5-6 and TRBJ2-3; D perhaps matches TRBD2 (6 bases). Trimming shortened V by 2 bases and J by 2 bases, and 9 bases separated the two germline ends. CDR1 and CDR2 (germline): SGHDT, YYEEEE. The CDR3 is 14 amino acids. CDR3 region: CASSFGTATDTQYF. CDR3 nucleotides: TGTGCCAGCAGCTTCGGGACTGCCACAGATACGCAGTATTTT.

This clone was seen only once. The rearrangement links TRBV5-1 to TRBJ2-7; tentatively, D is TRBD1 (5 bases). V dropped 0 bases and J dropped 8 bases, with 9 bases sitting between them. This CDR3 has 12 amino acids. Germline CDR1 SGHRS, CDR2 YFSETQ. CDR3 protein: CASSLDRSKQYF. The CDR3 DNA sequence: TGCGCCAGCAGCTTGGACAGGTCAAAGCAGTACTTC.

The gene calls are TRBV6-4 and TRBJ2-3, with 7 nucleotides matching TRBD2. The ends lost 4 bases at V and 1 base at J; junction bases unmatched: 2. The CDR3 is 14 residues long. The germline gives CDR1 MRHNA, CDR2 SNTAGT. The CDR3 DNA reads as TGTGCCAGCAGTGCGAGCGGGGGCACAGATACGCAGTATTTT. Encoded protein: CASSASGGTDTQYF.

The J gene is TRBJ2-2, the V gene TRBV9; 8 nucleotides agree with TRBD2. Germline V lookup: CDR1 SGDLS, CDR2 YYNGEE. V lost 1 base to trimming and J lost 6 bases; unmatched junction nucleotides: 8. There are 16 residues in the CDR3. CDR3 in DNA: TGTGCCAGCAGCGTAAGCCGGGGGGGCCTAGCCGGGGAGCTGTTTTTT. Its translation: CASSVSRGGLAGELFF.

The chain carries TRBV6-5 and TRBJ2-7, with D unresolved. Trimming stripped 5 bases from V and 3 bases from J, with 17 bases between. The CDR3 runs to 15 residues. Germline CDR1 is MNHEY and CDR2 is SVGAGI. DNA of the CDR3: TGTGCCAGCAGTCCTACGGGTCCGGGTTTCTACGAGCAGTACTTC. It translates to CASSPTGPGFYEQYF.

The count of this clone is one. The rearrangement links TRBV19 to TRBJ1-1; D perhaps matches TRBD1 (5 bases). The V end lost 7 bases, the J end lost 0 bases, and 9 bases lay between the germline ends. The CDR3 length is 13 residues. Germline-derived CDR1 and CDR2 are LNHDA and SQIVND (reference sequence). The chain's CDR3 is CASNDRMNTEAFF. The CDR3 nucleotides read TGTGCCAGTAACGACAGAATGAACACTGAAGCTTTCTTT.

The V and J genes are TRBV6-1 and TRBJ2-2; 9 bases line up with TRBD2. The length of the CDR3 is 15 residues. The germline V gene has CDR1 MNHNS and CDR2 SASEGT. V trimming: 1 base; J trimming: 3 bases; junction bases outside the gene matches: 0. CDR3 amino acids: CASSEGLADTGELFF. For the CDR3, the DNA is TGTGCCAGCAGTGAAGGACTAGCGGACACCGGGGAGCTGTTTTTT.